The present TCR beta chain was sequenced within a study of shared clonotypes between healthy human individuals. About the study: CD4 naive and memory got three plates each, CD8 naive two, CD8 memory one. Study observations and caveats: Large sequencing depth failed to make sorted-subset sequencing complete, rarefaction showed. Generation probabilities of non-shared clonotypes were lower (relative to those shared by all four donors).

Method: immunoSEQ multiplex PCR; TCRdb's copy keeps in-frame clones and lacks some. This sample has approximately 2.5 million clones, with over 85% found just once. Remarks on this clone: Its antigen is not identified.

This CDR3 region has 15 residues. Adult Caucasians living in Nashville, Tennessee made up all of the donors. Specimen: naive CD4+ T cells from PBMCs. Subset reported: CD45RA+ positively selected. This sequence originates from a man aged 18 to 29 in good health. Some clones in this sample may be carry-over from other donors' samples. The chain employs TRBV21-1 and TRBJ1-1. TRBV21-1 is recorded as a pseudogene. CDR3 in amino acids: CASSNSSGKGTEAFF. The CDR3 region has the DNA TGTGCCAGCAGCAATTCCTCGGGCAAAGGAACTGAAGCTTTCTTT.